This TCR beta chain was recorded in a study of OX40 agonist ivuxolimab in advanced cancers. Across the study: The mean age was roughly 60 years, ranging from roughly 23 to 79, with around four fifths of participants male. Notes on the study in general: Some patients without response likewise showed low normalized clonal expansion.

Cycle 7 day 1, cycle 4 day 1, and baseline were the timepoints at which blood was sampled. Only in-frame clones appear in the TCRdb table, and some are missing; sequencing was by immunoSEQ multiplex PCR. This sample yields fewer than 85,000 clones, of which 86% are seen a single time; approximately 0.72% belongs to the top ten. This CDR3 is 17 amino acids long. CDR1 SGHVS and CDR2 FQNEAQ come from the germline V gene. Trimming shortened V by 2 bases and J by 6 bases, and 17 bases separated the two germline ends. This clone was seen only once. The antigen remains undetermined. The chain joins TRBV7-8 to TRBJ2-6; no definite D call. This TCR was sampled from an adult with an advanced solid tumor such as melanoma, head and neck, liver or kidney cancer. This specimen was CD4+ or CD8+ T cells sorted from blood, taken in a trial of the OX40 agonist ivuxolimab. CDR3 in amino acids: CASSLRKSPSSANVLTF. The DNA of the CDR3 is TGTGCCAGCAGCTTAAGGAAGAGTCCGAGTTCGGCCAACGTCCTGACTTTC.